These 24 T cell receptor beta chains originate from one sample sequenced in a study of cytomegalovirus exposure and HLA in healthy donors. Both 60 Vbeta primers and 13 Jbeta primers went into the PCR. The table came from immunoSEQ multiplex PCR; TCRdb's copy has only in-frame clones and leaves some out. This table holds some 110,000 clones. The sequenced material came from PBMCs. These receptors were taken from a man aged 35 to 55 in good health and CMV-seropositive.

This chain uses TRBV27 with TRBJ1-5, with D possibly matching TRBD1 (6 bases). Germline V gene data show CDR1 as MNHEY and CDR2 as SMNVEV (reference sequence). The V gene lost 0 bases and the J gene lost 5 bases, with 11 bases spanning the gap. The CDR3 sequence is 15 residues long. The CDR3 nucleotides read TGTGCCAGCAGTTTATCGTCAGGGGTAGATCAGCCCCAGCATTTT. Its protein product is CASSLSSGVDQPQHF.

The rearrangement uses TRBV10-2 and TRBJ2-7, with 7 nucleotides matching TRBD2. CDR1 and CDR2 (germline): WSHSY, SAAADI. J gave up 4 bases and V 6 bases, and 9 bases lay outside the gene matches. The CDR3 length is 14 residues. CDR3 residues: CASRSGGSRYEQYF. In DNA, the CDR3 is TGCGCCAGCAGATCGGGCGGGAGTAGGTACGAGCAGTACTTC.

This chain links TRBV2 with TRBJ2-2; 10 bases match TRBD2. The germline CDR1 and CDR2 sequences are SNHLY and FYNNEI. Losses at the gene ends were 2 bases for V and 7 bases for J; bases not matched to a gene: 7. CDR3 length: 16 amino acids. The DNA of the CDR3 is TGTGCCAGCAGTGAAAGGAGCGGGAGGGTTAACGGGGAGCTGTTTTTT. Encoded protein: CASSERSGRVNGELFF.

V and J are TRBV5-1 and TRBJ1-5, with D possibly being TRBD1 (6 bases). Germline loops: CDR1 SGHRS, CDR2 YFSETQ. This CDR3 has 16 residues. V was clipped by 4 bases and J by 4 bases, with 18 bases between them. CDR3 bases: TGCGCCAGCAGCGATGACAGGCCCCGCGGGAATCAGCCCCAGCATTTT. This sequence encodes CASSDDRPRGNQPQHF.

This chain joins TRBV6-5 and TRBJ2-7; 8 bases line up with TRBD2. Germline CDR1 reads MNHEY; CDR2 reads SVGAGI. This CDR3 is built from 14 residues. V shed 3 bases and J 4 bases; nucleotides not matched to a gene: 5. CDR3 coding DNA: TGTGCCAGCAGTTATGCGGGGGGAGCGTACGAGCAGTACTTC. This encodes CASSYAGGAYEQYF.

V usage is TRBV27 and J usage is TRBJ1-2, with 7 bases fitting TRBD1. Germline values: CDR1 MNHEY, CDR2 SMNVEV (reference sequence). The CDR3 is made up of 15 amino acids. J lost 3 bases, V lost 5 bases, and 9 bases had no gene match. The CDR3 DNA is TGTGCCAGCAGTAACCACAGGGGAAGGGACTATGGCTACACCTTC. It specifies CASSNHRGRDYGYTF.

This CDR3 is CASSFRRADYGYTF. The DNA of the CDR3 is TGTGCCAGCAGCTTTCGCAGGGCCGACTATGGCTACACCTTC. The gene calls are TRBV7-2 and TRBJ1-2; possible D gene TRBD1, 5 bases. This CDR3 is built from 14 residues. Trimming cost V 3 bases and J 3 bases, with 11 bases left between them. From germline, CDR1 is SGHTA and CDR2 FQGNSA.

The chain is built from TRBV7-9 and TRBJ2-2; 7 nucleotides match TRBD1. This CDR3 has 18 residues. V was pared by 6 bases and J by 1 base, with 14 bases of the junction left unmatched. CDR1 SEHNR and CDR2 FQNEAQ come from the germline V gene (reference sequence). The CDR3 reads CASSFGQVPAMNTGELFF. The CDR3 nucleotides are TGTGCCAGCAGTTTCGGACAGGTCCCCGCGATGAACACCGGGGAGCTGTTTTTT.

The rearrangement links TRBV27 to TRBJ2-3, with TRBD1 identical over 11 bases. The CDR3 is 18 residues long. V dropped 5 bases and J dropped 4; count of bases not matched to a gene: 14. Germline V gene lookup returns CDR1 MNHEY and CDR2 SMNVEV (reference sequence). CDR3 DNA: TGTGCCAGCAGTCCCGGACAGGGGGCCCCTAACTCGGCAGATACGCAGTATTTT. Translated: CASSPGQGAPNSADTQYF.

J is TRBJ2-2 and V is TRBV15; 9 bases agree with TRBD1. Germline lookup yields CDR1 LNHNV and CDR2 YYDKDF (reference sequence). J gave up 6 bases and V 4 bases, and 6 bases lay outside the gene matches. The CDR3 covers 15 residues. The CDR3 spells CATSIGTGLAGELFF. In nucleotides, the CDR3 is TGTGCCACCAGCATCGGGACAGGGTTGGCCGGGGAGCTGTTTTTT.

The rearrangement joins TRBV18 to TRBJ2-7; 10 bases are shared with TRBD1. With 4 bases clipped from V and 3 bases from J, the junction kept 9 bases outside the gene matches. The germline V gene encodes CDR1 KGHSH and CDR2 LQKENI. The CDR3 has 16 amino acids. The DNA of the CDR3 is TGTGCCAGCTCACGCAAGACAGGGGGCGGCCTCTACGAGCAGTACTTC. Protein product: CASSRKTGGGLYEQYF.

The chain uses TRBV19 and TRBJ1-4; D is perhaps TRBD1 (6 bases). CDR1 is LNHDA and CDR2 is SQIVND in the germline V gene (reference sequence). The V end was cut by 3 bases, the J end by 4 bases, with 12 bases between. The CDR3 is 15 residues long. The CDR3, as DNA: TGTGCCAGTAGTATCATGACAGGCCTTAATGAAAAACTGTTTTTT. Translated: CASSIMTGLNEKLFF.

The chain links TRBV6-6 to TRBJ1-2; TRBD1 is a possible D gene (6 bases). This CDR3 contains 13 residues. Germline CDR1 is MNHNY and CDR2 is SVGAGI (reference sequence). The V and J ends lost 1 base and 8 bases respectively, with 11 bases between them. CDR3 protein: CASSYLAGEGYTF. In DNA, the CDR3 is TGTGCCAGCAGTTACTTGGCAGGGGAAGGCTACACCTTC.

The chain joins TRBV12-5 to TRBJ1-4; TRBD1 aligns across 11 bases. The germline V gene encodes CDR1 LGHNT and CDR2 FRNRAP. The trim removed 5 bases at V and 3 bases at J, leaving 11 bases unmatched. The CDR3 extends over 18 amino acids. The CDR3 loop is CASGVTRDRGLPNEKLFF. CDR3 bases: TGTGCTAGTGGTGTTACCCGGGACAGGGGGTTGCCTAATGAAAAACTGTTTTTT.

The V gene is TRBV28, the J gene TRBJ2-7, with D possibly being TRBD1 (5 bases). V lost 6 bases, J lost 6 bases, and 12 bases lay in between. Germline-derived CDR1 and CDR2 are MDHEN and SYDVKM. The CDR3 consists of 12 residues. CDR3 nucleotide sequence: TGTGCCAGCAGCTTGGCCACAGGCGAGCAGTACTTC. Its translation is CASSLATGEQYF.

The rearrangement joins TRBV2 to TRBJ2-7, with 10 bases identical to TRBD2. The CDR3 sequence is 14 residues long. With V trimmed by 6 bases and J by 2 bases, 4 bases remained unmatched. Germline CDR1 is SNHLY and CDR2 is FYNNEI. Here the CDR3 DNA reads TGTGCCAGCAGCAGAGGACTAGCGGCCTACGAGCAGTACTTC. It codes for CASSRGLAAYEQYF.

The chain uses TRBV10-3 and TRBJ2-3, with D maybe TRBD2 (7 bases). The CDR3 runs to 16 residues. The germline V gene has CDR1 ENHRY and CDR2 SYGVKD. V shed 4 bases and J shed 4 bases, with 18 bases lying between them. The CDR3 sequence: CAISGEGGGVADTQYF. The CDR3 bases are TGTGCCATCAGTGGGGAGGGGGGGGGCGTCGCAGATACGCAGTATTTT.

CDR3 sequence (DNA): TGCGCCAGCAGCTTACTAGCGGGAGCGGACGAGCAGTACTTC. It translates to CASSLLAGADEQYF. J is TRBJ2-7 and V is TRBV5-1; 11 nucleotides agree with TRBD2. Trimming cost V 2 bases and J 5 bases; bases outside gene matches: 3. Per the germline V gene, CDR1 is SGHRS and CDR2 is YFSETQ. CDR3 length: 14 residues.

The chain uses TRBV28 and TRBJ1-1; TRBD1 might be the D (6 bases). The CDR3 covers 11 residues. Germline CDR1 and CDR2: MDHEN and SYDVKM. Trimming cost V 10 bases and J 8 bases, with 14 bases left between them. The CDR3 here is CATKGQTEAFF. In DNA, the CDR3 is TGTGCCACCAAAGGACAGACCGAAGCTTTCTTT.

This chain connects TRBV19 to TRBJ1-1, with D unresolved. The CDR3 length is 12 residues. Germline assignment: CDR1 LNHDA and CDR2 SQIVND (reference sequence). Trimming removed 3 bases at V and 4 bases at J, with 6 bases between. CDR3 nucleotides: TGTGCCAGTAGTATCGGGTTCACTGAAGCTTTCTTT. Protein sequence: CASSIGFTEAFF.

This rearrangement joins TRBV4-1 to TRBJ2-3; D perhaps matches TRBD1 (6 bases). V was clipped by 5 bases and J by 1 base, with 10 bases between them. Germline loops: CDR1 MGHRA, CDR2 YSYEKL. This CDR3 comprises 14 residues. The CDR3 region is CASSSRTGTDTQYF. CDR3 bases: TGCGCCAGCAGCTCTCGGACAGGCACAGATACGCAGTATTTT.

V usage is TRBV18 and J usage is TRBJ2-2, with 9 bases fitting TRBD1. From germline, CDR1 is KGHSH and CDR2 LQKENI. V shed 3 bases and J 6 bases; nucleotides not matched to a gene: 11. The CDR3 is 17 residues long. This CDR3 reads CASSPMAPGTGPGELFF. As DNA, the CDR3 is TGTGCCAGCTCACCCATGGCCCCCGGGACAGGGCCCGGGGAGCTGTTTTTT.

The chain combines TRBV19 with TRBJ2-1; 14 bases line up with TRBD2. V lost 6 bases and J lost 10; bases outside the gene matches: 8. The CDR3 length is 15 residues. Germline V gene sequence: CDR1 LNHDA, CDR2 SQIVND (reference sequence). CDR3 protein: CASSPGLAGVREQFF. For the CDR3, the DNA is TGTGCCAGTAGCCCGGGACTAGCGGGAGTAAGGGAGCAGTTCTTC. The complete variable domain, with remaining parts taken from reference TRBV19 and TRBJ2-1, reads DGGITQSPKYLFRKEGQNVTLSCEQNLNHDAMYWYRQDPGQGLRLIYYSQIVNDFQKGDIAEGYSVSREKKESFPLTVTSAQKNPTAFYLCASSPGLAGVREQFFGPGTRLTVL.

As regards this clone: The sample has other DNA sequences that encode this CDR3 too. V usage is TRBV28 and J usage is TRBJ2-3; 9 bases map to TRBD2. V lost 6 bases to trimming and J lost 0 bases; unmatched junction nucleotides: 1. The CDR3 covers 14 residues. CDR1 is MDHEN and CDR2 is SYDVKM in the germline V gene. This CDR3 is CASRTSGSTDTQYF. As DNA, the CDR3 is TGTGCCAGCAGAACTAGCGGGAGCACAGATACGCAGTATTTT. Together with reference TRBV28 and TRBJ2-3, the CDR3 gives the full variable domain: DVKVTQSSRYLVKRTGEKVFLECVQDMDHENMFWYRQDPGLGLRLIYFSYDVKMKEKGDIPEGYSVSREKKERFSLILESASTNQTSMYLCASRTSGSTDTQYFGPGTRLTVL.